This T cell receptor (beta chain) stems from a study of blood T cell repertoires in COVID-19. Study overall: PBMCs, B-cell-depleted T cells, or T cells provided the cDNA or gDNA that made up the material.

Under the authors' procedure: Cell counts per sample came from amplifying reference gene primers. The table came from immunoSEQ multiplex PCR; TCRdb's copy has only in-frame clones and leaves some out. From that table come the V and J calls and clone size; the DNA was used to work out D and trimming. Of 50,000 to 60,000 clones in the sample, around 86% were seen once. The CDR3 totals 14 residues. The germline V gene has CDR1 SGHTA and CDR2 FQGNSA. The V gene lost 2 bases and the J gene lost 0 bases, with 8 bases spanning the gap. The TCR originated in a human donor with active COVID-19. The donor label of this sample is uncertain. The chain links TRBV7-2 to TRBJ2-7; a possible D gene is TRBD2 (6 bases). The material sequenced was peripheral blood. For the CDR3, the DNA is TGTGCCAGCAGCTTATCCGGGAGCTCCTACGAGCAGTACTTC. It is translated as CASSLSGSSYEQYF.